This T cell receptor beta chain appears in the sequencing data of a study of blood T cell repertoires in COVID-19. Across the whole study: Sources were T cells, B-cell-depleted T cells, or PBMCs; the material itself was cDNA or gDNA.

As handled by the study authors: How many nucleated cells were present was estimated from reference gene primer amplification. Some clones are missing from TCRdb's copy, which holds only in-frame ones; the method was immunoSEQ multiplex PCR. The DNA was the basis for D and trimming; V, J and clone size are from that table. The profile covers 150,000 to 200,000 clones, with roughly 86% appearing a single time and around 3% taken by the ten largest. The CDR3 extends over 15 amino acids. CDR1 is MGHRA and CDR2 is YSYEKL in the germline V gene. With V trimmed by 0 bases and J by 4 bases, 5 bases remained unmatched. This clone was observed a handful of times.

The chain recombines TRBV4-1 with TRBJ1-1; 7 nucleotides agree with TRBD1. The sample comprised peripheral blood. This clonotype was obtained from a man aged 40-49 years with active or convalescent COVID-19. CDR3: CASSQDEGARTEAFF. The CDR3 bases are TGCGCCAGCAGCCAAGATGAGGGGGCGCGCACTGAAGCTTTCTTT.